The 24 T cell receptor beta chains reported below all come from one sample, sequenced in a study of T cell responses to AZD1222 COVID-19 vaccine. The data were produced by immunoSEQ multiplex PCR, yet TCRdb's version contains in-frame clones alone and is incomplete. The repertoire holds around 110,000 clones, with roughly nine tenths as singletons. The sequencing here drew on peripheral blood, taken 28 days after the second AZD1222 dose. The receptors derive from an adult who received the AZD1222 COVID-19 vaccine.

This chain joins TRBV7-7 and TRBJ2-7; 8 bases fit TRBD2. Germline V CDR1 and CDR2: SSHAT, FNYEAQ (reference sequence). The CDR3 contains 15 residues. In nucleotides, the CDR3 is TGTGATTTTTTCGAGGAAGTTAGCGGGGAATACGAGCAGTACTTC. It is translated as CDFFEEVSGEYEQYF.

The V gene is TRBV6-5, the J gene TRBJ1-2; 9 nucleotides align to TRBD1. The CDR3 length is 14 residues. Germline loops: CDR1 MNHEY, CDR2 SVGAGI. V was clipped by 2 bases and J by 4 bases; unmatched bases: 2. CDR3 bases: TGTGCCAGCAGTTACGGACAGGGGTCCTATGGCTACACCTTC. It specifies CASSYGQGSYGYTF.

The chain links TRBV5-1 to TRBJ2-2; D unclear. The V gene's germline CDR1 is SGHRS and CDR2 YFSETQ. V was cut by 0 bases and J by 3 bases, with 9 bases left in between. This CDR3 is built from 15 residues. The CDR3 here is CASSLALADTGELFF. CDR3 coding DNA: TGCGCCAGCAGCTTGGCCCTGGCAGACACCGGGGAGCTGTTTTTT.

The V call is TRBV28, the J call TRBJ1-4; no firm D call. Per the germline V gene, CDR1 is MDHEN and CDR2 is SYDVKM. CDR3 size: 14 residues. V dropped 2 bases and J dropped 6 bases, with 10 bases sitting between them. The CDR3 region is CASSLEREDEKLFF. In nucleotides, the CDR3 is TGTGCCAGCAGTTTAGAGAGGGAGGATGAAAAACTGTTTTTT. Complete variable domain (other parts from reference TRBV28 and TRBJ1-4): DVKVTQSSRYLVKRTGEKVFLECVQDMDHENMFWYRQDPGLGLRLIYFSYDVKMKEKGDIPEGYSVSREKKERFSLILESASTNQTSMYLCASSLEREDEKLFFGSGTQLSVL.

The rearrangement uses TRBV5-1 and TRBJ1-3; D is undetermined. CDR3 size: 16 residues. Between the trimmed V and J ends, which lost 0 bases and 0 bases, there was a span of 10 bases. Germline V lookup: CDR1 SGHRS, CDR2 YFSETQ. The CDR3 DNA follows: TGCGCCAGCAGCTTGGGAGGAGGAGACTCTGGAAACACCATATATTTT. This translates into CASSLGGGDSGNTIYF.

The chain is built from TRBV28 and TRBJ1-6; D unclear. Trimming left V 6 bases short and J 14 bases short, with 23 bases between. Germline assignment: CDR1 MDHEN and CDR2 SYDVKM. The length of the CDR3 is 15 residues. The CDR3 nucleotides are TGTGCCAGCAGCCTCGGACGGTCGGGAGGATTCACCCTCCACTTT. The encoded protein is CASSLGRSGGFTLHF.

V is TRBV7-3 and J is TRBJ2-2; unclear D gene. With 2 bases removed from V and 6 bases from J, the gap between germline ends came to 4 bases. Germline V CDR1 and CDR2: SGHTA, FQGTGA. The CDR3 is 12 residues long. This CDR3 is CASSLFAGELFF. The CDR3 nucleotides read TGTGCCAGCAGCTTATTCGCCGGGGAGCTGTTTTTT.

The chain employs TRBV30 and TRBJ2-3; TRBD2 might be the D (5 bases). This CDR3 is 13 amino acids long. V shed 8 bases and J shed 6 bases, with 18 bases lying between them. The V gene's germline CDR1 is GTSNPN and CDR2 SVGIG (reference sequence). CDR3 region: CANSPSRGDTQYF. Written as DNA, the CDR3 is TGTGCCAACTCTCCCAGCCGCGGGGATACGCAGTATTTT.

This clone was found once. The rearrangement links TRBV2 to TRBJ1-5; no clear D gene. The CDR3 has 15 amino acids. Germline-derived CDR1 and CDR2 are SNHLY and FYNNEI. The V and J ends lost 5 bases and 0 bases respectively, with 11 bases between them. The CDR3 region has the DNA TGTGCCAGCAGTCGGGCGGTTCCTAGCAATCAGCCCCAGCATTTT. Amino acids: CASSRAVPSNQPQHF.

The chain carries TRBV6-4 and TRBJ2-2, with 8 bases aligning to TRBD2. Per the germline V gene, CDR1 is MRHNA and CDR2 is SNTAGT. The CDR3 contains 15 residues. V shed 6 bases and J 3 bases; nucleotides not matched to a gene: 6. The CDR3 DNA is TGTGCCAGCAGCGACGGACTAGCAGACACCGGGGAGCTGTTTTTT. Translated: CASSDGLADTGELFF.

CDR3 amino acids: CASSLGQPTDNEQFF. As DNA, the CDR3 is TGTGCCAGCAGCTTAGGACAGCCTACGGACAATGAGCAGTTCTTC. The gene calls are TRBV28 and TRBJ2-1; D may be TRBD1 (6 bases). The germline V gene encodes CDR1 MDHEN and CDR2 SYDVKM. CDR3 length: 15 amino acids. V gave up 6 bases and J gave up 5 bases, with 17 bases separating them. Full variable domain (outside the CDR3, taken from reference TRBV28 and TRBJ2-1): DVKVTQSSRYLVKRTGEKVFLECVQDMDHENMFWYRQDPGLGLRLIYFSYDVKMKEKGDIPEGYSVSREKKERFSLILESASTNQTSMYLCASSLGQPTDNEQFFGPGTRLTVL.

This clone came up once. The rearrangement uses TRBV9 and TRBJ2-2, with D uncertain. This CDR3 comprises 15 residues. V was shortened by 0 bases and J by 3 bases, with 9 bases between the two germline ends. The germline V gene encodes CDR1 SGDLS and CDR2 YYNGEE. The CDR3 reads CASSVVSDYTGELFF. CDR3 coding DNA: TGTGCCAGCAGCGTAGTGTCAGATTACACCGGGGAGCTGTTTTTT.

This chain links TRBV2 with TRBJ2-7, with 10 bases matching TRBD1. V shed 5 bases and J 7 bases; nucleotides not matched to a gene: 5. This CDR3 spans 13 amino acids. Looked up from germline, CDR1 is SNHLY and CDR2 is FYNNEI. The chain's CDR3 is CASSRTGGWEQYF. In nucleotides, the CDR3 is TGTGCCAGCAGTCGGACAGGGGGATGGGAGCAGTACTTC.

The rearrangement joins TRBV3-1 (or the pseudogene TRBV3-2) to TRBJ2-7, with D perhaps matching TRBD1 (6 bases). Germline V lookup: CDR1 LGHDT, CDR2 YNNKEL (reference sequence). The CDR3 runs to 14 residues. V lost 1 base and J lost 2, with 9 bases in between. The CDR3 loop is CASSQAGHPYEQYF. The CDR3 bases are TGTGCCAGCAGCCAAGCGGGACATCCCTACGAGCAGTACTTC.

The CDR3 reads CASSPPGLAGVYEQYF. DNA for the CDR3: TGTGCCAGCTCACCACCGGGGCTAGCGGGAGTCTACGAGCAGTACTTC. The V and J genes are TRBV18 and TRBJ2-7; 10 nucleotides align to TRBD2. V dropped 0 bases and J dropped 3; count of bases not matched to a gene: 5. CDR3 length equals 16 residues. Per germline, CDR1 KGHSH and CDR2 LQKENI.

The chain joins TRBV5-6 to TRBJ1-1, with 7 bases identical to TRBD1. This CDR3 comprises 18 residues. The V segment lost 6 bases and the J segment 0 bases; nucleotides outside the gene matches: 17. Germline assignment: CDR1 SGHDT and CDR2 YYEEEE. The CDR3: CASNKRGRGHRMNTEAFF. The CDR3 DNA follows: TGTGCCAGCAACAAACGTGGGAGGGGGCATAGGATGAACACTGAAGCTTTCTTT.

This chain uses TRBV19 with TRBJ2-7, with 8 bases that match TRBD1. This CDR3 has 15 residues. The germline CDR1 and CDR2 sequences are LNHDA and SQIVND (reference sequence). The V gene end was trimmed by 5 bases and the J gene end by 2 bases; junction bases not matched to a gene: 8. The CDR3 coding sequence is TGTGCCAGTAGTGTTAGCCGGGACAGGACCTACGAGCAGTACTTC. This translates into CASSVSRDRTYEQYF.

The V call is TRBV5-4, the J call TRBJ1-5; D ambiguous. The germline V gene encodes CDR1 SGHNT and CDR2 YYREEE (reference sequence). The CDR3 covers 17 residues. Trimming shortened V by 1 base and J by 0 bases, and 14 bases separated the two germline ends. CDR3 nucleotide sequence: TGTGCCAGCAGCTTGTTTGATGTCCCCGATAGCAATCAGCCCCAGCATTTT. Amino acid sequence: CASSLFDVPDSNQPQHF.

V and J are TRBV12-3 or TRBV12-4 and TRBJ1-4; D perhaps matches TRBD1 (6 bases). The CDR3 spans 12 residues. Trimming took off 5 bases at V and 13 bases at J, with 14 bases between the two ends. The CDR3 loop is CASSNDRSRLFF. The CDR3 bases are TGTGCCAGCAGTAACGACAGGTCTCGACTGTTTTTT.

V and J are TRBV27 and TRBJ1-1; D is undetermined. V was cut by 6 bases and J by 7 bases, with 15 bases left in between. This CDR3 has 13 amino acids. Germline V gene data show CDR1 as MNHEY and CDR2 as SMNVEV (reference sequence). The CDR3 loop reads CASRWAGEGEAFF. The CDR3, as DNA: TGTGCCAGCAGGTGGGCGGGTGAGGGTGAAGCTTTCTTT.

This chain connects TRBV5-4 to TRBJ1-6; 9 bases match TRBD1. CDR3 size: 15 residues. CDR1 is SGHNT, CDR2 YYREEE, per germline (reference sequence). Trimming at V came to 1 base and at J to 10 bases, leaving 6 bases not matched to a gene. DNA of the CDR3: TGTGCCAGCAGCTTGTGGACAGGGGCCCCCTCACCCCTCCACTTT. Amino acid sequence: CASSLWTGAPSPLHF.

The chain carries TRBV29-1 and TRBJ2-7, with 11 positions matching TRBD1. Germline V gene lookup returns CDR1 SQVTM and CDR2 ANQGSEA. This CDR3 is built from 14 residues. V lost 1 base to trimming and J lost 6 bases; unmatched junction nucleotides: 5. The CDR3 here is CSVEVGQGVGEQYF. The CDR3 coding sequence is TGCAGCGTTGAAGTGGGACAGGGGGTCGGCGAGCAGTACTTC.

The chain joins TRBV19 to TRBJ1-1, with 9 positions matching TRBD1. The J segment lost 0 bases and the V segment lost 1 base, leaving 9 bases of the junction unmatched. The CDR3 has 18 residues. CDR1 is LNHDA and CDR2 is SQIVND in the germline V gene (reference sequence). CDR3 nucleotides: TGTGCCAGTAGTATAGGCCTGACAGGGGGAAGTATGAACACTGAAGCTTTCTTT. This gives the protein CASSIGLTGGSMNTEAFF.

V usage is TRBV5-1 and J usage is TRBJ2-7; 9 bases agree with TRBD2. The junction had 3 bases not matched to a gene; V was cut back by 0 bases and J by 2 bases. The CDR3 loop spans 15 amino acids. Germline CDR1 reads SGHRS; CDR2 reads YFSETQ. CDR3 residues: CASSLVTSGTYEQYF. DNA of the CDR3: TGCGCCAGCAGCTTGGTGACTAGCGGTACCTACGAGCAGTACTTC.